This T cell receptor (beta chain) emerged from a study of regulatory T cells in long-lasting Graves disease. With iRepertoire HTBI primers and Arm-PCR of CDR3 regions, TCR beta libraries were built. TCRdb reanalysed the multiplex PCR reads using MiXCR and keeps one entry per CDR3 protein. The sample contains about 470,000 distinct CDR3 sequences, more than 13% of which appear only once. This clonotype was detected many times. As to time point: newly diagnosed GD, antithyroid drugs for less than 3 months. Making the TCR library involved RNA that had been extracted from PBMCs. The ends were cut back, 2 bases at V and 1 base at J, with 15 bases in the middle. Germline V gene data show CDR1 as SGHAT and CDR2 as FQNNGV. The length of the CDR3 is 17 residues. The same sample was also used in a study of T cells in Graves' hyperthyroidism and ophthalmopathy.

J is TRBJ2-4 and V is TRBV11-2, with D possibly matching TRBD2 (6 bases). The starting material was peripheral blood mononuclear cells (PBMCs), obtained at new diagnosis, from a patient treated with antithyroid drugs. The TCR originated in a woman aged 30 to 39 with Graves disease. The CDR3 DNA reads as TGTGCCAGCAGCTTATCGGGAGTAAGCGCGGCCAAAAACATTCAGTACTTC. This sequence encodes CASSLSGVSAAKNIQYF.